This T cell receptor beta chain was found in a study of blood T cell repertoires in COVID-19 (dated by TCRdb to 2020 to 2022). Study-wide context: Samples from collaborators originated in the United States, Italy and Spain and spanned both the acute and convalescent phases of COVID-19. Subjects who had been exposed to COVID-19, were actively infected with it, or had recovered from it provided the deeply sampled blood TCRbeta repertoires that made up the dataset. A de-identified subject ID, COVID-19 status, age in years and sex were almost always included in the sample metadata. HLA class I and class II types, where available, came from metadata supplied by the sample provider rather than from assay-based typing. The repertoires were made available in a free public database intended to serve as a resource for research on the immune response to SARS-CoV-2. The material from the prospective study consisted of cDNA or gDNA derived from T cells, B-cell-depleted T cells, or PBMCs. The samples were drawn from two sources: the first 160 participants of the ongoing ImmuneRACE study, and 1,000 to 1,500 subjects contributed by 6 global collaborators. What the work shows at the level of the full study, not this receptor alone: The amount of clinical and demographic metadata varied by source and participant and was provided uncurated.

A remark on this clone: It lacks a known antigen. The input lacks base qualities; no much larger clone sits a single base away.

TCRbeta CDR3 regions were amplified from genomic DNA by means of the immunoSEQ Assay, a bias-controlled multiplex PCR. Processing in the source paper ran as follows. Nucleated cell counts per sample were estimated from amplification of reference gene primers within the assay. To quantify the absolute abundance of each unique TCRbeta CDR3 rearrangement, sequence reads were collapsed and filtered. For each sample, productive Simpson clonality was calculated as the square root of Simpson's diversity index over productive rearrangements. Sourced from immuneACCESS, this table was stored by TCRdb with only in-frame sequences that have V and J called. A share of the clones is absent; for the studies checked, an unresolved V gene accounts for under half, and the remainder has no known explanation. V and J calls and clone size are those listed in that table; D and trimming were worked out from the DNA. In this sample the table shows around 99,000 clones, 75% to 90% of which occur a single time. Over 15% of the sample goes to the ten largest clones.

From its cysteine to its phenylalanine, the CDR3 spans 15 amino acids. Solely the CDR3 DNA is kept, with 45 bases framed from the first base. At the junction V is shortened by 4 bases and J by 1 base; bases outside the gene matches: 4. According to the germline V gene, CDR1 reads MDHEN and CDR2 reads SYDVKM. Collaborating institutions collected whole blood in K2EDTA tubes following their own protocols. For TCRbeta analysis, collaborator samples were shipped as frozen whole blood, as isolated PBMCs, or as DNA extracted from either sample type. What was sequenced was peripheral blood. The sequence was obtained from a woman aged 60-75 years with acute or convalescent COVID-19. Here the chain combines TRBV28 and TRBJ1-5, with 7 bases aligning to TRBD1. This receptor has the CDR3 CASSSTGQSNQPQHF. Here is the DNA: TGTGCCAGCAGTTCGACGGGACAGAGCAATCAGCCCCAGCATTTT.